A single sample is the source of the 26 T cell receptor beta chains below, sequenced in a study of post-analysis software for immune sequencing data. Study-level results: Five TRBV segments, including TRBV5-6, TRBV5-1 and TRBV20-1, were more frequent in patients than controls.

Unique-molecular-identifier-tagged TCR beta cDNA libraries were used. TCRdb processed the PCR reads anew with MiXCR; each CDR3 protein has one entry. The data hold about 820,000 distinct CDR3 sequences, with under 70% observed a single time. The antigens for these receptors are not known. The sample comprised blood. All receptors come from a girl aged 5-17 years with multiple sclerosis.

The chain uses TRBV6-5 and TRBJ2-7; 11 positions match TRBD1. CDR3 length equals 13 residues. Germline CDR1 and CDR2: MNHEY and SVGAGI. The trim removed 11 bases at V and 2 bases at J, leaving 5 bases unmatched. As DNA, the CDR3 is TGTGCCGCAGGACAGGGGGCGGCCTACGAGCAGTACTTC. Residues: CAAGQGAAYEQYF.

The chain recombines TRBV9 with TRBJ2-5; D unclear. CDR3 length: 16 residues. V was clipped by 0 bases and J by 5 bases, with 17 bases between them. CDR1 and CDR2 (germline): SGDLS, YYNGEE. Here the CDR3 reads CASSVAASVPAETQYF. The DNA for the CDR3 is TGTGCCAGCAGCGTAGCGGCCAGCGTACCCGCGGAGACCCAGTACTTC.

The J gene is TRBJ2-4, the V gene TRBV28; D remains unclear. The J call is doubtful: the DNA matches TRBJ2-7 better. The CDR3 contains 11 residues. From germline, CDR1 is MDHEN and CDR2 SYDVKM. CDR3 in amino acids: CASNVWGEQYF. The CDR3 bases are TGTGCCAGCAATGTATGGGGCGAGCAGTACTTC.

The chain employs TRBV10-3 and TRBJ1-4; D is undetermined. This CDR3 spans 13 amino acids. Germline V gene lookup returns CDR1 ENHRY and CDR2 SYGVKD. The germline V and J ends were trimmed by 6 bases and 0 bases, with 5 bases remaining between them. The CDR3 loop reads CAIRGSTNEKLFF. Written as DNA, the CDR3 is TGTGCCATCAGGGGGTCAACTAATGAAAAACTGTTTTTT.

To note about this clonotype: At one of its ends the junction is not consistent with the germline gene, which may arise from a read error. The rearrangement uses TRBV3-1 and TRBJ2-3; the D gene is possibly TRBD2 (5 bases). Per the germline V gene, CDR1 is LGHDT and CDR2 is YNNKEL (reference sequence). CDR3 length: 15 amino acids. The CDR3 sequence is CASNQVGSGTDTQYF. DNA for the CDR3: TGTGCCAGCAACCAAGTTGGTAGCGGCACAGATACGCAGTATTTT.

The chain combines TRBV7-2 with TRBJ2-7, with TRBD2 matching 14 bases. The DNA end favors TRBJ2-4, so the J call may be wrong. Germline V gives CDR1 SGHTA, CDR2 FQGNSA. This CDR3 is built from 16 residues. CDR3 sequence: CASSSRLAGGGNIQYF. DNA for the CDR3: TGTGCCAGCAGCTCTAGACTAGCGGGAGGGGGAAACATTCAGTACTTC.

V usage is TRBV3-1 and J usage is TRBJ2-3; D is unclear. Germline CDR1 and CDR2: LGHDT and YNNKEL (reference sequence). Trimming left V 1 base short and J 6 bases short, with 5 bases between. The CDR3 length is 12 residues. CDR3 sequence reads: CASSQAIDTQYF. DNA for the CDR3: TGTGCCAGCAGCCAAGCTATCGATACGCAGTATTTT.

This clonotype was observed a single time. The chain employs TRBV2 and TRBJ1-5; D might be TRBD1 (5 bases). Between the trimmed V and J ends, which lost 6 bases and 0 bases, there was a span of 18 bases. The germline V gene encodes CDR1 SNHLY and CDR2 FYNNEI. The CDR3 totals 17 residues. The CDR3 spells CASSPKTVSNSNQPQHF. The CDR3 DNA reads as TGTGCCAGCAGCCCAAAGACAGTGAGTAATAGCAATCAGCCCCAGCATTTT. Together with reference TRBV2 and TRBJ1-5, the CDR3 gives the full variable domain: EPEVTQTPSHQVTQMGQEVILRCVPISNHLYFYWYRQILGQKVEFLVSFYNNEISEKSEIFDDQFSVERPDGSNFTLKIRSTKLEDSAMYFCASSPKTVSNSNQPQHFGDGTRLSIL.

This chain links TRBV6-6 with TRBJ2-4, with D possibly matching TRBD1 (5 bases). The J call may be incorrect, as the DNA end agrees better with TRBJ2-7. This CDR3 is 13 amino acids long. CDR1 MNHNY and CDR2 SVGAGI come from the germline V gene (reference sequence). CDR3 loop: CASRSDKQYEQYF. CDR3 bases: TGTGCCAGCCGATCGGACAAACAATACGAGCAGTACTTC.

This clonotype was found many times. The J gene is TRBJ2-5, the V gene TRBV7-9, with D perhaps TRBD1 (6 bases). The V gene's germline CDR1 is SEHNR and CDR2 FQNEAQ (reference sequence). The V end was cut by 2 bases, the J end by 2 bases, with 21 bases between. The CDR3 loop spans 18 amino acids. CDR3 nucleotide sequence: TGTGCCAGCAGCTTATATGGCCCGCAGGGGAAGGTTCAAGAGACCCAGTACTTC. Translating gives CASSLYGPQGKVQETQYF. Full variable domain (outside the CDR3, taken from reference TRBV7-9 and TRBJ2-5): DTGVSQNPRHKITKRGQNVTFRCDPISEHNRLYWYRQTLGQGPEFLTYFQNEAQLEKSRLLSDRFSAERPKGSFSTLEIQRTEQGDSAMYLCASSLYGPQGKVQETQYFGPGTRLLVL.

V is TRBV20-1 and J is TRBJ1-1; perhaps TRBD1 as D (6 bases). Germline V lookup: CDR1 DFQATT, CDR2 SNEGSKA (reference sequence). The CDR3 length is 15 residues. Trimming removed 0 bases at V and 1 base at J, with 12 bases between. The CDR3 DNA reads TGCAGTGCTAGAGATCAAGGGGGACCGAACACTGAAGCTTTCTTT. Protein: CSARDQGGPNTEAFF.

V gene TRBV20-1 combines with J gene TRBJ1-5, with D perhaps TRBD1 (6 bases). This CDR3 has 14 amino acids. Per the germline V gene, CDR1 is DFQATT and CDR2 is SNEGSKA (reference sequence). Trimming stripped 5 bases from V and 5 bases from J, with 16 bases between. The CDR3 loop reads CSAHTGYWDQPQHF. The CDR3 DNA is TGCAGTGCTCATACAGGGTATTGGGATCAGCCCCAGCATTTT.

The CDR3, as DNA: TGTGCCAGCAGCTACACATGGGAGGAGACCCAGTACTTC. Protein: CASSYTWEETQYF. J is TRBJ2-5 and V is TRBV5-8, with a weak D call TRBD2 (5 bases). The V end was cut by 3 bases, the J end by 5 bases, with 11 bases between. Germline V gene lookup returns CDR1 SGHTS and CDR2 YDEGEE. CDR3 size: 13 residues.

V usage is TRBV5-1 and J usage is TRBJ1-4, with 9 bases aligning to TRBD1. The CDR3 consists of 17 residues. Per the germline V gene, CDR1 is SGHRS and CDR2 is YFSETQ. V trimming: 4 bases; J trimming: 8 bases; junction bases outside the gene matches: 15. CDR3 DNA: TGCGCCAGCAGCCTCTACAGAGACGGGACAGGGACCGAAAAACTGTTTTTT. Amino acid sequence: CASSLYRDGTGTEKLFF.

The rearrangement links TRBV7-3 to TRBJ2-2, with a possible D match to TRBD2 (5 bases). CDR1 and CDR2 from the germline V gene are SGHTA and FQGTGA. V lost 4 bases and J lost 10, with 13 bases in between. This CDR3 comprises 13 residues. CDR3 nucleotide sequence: TGTGCCAGCAGCTCCGACACCGGGGAGGAGCTGTTTTTT. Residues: CASSSDTGEELFF.

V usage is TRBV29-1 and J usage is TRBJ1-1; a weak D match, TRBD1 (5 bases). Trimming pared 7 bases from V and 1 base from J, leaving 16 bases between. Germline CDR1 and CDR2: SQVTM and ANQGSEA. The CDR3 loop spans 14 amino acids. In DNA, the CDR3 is TGCAGCGCCGCGGATGGGACGGAGAACACTGAAGCTTTCTTT. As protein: CSAADGTENTEAFF.

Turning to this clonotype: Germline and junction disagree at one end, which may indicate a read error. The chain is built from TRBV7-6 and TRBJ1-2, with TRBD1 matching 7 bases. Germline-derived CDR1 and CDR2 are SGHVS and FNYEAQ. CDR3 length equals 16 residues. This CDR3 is CASSLGTGVKSYGHTF. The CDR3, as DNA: TGTGCCAGCAGCTTAGGCACAGGGGTAAAGAGCTATGGCCACACCTTC.

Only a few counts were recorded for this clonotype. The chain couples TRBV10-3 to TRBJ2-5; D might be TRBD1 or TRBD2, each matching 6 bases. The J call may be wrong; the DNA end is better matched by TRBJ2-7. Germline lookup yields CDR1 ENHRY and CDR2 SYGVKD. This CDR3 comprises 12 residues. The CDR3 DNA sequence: TGTGCATCGAGGGGGGAGCGGTACGAGCAGTACTTC. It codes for CASRGERYEQYF.

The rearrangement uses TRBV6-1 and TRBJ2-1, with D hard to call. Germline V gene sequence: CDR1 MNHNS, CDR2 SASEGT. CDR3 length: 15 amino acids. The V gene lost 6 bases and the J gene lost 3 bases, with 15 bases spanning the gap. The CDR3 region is CASRVDHEVYNEQFF. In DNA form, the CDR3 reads TGTGCCAGCAGGGTAGACCACGAGGTCTACAATGAGCAGTTCTTC.

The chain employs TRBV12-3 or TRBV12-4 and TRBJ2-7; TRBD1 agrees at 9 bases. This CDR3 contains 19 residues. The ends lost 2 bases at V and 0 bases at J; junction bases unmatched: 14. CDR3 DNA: TGTGCCAGCAGTTTATGGTCGTTTGGGGGACAGGGTAACTCCTACGAGCAGTACTTC. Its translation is CASSLWSFGGQGNSYEQYF.

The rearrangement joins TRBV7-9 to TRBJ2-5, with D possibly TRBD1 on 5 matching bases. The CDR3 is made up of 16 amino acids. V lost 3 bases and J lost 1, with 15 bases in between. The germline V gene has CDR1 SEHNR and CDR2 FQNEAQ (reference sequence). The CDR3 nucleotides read TGTGCCAGCAGCTTCCCAACTGACAGTCCCCAAGAGACCCAGTACTTC. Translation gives CASSFPTDSPQETQYF.

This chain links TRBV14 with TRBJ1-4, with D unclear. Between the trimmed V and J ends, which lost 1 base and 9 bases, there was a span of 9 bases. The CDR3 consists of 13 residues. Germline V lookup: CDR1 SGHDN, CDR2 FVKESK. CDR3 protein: CASSQVDRQKLFF. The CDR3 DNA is TGTGCCAGCAGCCAAGTGGACCGCCAAAAACTGTTTTTT.

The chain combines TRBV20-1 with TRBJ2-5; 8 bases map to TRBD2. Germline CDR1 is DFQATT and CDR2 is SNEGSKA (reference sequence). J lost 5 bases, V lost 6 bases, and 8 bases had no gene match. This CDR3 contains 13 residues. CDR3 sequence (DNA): TGCAGTGCGGAGCGGGAGAGGAGGGAGACCCAGTACTTC. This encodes CSAERERRETQYF.

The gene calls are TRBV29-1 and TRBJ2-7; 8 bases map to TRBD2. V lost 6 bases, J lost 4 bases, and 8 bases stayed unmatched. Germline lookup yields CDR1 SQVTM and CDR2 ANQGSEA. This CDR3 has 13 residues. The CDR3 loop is CSVKSGGSYEQYF. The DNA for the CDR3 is TGCAGCGTAAAAAGCGGGGGCAGTTACGAGCAGTACTTC.

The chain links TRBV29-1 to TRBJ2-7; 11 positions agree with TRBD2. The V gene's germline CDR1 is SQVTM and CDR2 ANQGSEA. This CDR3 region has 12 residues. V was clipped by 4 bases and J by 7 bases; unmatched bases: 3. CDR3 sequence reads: CSVVAGGREQYF. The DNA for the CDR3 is TGCAGCGTTGTAGCGGGAGGGAGGGAGCAGTACTTC.

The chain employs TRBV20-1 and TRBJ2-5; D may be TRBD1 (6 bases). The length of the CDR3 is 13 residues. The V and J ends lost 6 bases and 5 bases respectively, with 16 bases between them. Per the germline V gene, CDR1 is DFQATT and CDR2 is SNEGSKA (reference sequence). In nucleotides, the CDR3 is TGCAGTGCGAGACCAGGACAGAGGGAGACCCAGTACTTC. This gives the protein CSARPGQRETQYF.